The clone carrying this T cell receptor beta chain was picked up a small number of times. Its matching antigen is unknown. These data are taken from a study of T cell repertoires in cytomegalovirus infection. Study in general: Used in the study were CMV epitopes, some recently identified and HLA-C-restricted, others well-studied and HLA-B-restricted.

Trimming cost V 5 bases and J 2 bases, with 13 bases left between them. From germline, CDR1 is SEHNR and CDR2 FQNEAQ (reference sequence). The CDR3 length is 14 residues. TCRdb called the reads again in MiXCR, with one record for every CDR3 protein. The profile shows over 250,000 distinct CDR3 sequences, under 25% of them singletons. Findings of the study overall: Ex vivo, HLA-C-restricted CMV-specific TCR beta clonotypes prevailed over the rest of the response.

The sequences come from cultured PBMCs, collected from culture after CMV antigen stimulation. The rearrangement uses TRBV7-9 and TRBJ2-7; D unclear. This receptor was taken from a human donor in good health (CMV status not recorded). Some clones in this sample may be carry-over from other donors' samples. CDR3 nucleotides: TGTGCCAGCAGCGCTGTGAAAGGCCCCTACGAGCAGTACTTC. Translation: CASSAVKGPYEQYF.